Listed below are T cell receptor beta chains from one sample, sequenced in a study of CD4+ T cells in melanoma. The assay was immunoSEQ multiplex PCR, and TCRdb's table has in-frame clones only and misses some. The sample includes 13,000 or so clones, 60% to 85% of them seen just once. The sample taken for sequencing was cells from a culture (not recorded whether cultured in vitro). The receptors stem from a human donor with melanoma. Both conserved end residues are part of each CDR3. D genes are given only for firm matches. A clone size is listed for some rows: how often the clone was seen (once, few, many), or a class if it is expanded.

j_call v_call clone_size d_call cdr3_aa cdr3_nt
TRBJ2-6 TRBV2 . TRBD1 CASTRWDSSGANVLTF TGTGCCAGCACGAGGTGGGACAGCTCTGGGGCCAACGTCCTGACTTTC
TRBJ1-5 TRBV29-1 . . CSAPRQPGELNQPQHF TGCAGCGCCCCTCGGCAGCCAGGGGAACTAAATCAGCCCCAGCATTTT
TRBJ2-5 TRBV5-1 . . CASSQSREETQYF TGCGCCAGCAGCCAAAGTCGTGAAGAGACCCAGTACTTC
TRBJ2-5 TRBV7-8 . TRBD2 CASSLSGGSKETQYF TGTGCCAGCAGCTTGAGCGGGGGGTCGAAAGAGACCCAGTACTTC
TRBJ1-4 TRBV14 . . CASSPQDRSGALNEKLFF TGTGCCAGCAGCCCACAAGACAGGTCGGGGGCCCTCAATGAAAAACTGTTTTTT
TRBJ2-1 TRBV7-9 . . CASSLSSYNEQFF TGTGCCAGCAGCTTAAGCTCCTACAATGAGCAGTTCTTC
TRBJ1-5 TRBV19 . . CASSIRQGRGNQPQHF TGTGCCAGTAGTATTCGTCAGGGGAGGGGCAATCAGCCCCAGCATTTT
TRBJ2-7 TRBV4-1 . . CASSQVGTGLREQYF TGCGCCAGCAGCCAAGTCGGGACGGGATTGAGGGAGCAGTACTTC
TRBJ2-2 TRBV18 . . CASSPRANTGELFF TGTGCCAGCTCACCAAGAGCGAACACCGGGGAGCTGTTTTTT
TRBJ2-7 TRBV29-1 . . CSVKGAGAYEQYF TGCAGCGTCAAAGGGGCAGGGGCTTACGAGCAGTACTTC
TRBJ2-5 TRBV7-7 . . CASSPQGRGTQYF TGTGCTAGCAGCCCACAGGGGCGGGGGACCCAGTACTTC
TRBJ2-7 TRBV6-1 . TRBD2 CASSATSGFSYEQYF TGTGCCAGCAGTGCGACTAGCGGGTTCTCCTACGAGCAGTACTTC
TRBJ2-1 TRBV7-8 . . CASSLAWQGNEQFF TGTGCCAGCAGCTTAGCGTGGCAGGGCAATGAGCAGTTCTTC
TRBJ2-5 TRBV15 . . CATSRGEETDGRETQYF TGTGCCACCAGCAGAGGGGAGGAGACGGACGGCCGCGAGACCCAGTACTTC
TRBJ2-5 TRBV6-5 . . CASSDAPVQETQYF TGTGCCAGCAGCGACGCCCCTGTCCAAGAGACCCAGTACTTC
TRBJ1-6 TRBV5-6 . . CASSRTPFEGHSPLHF TGTGCCAGCAGCCGCACGCCCTTCGAGGGGCATTCACCCCTCCACTTT
TRBJ1-2 TRBV5-4 . . CASSFQGANYGYTF TGTGCCAGCAGCTTCCAGGGTGCGAACTATGGCTACACCTTC
TRBJ2-7 TRBV5-5 . TRBD1 CASSSPEQGTLISLYEQYF TGTGCCAGCAGCTCTCCCGAACAGGGGACCCTCATATCCCTTTACGAGCAGTACTTC
TRBJ1-6 TRBV18 . TRBD1 CASSPSTGDNSPLHF TGTGCCAGCTCACCGTCGACAGGGGATAATTCACCCCTCCACTTT
TRBJ2-5 TRBV11-2 . TRBD2 CATQRGASGDGETQYF TGTGCCACCCAGCGGGGGGCGAGCGGGGATGGAGAGACCCAGTACTTC
TRBJ2-7 TRBV5-1 . TRBD1 CASSGRDRGFYEQYF TGCGCCAGCAGCGGGAGGGACAGGGGCTTCTACGAGCAGTACTTC
TRBJ1-2 TRBV6-5 once TRBD1 CASRSTGTAYGYTF TGTGCCAGCAGAAGTACCGGGACAGCCTATGGCTACACCTTC
TRBJ1-5 TRBV2 . . CASNPGLFRQPQHF TGTGCCAGCAACCCGGGCCTTTTTCGTCAGCCCCAGCATTTT
TRBJ2-2 TRBV5-1 . . CASSFLRGGATGELFF TGCGCCAGCAGCTTCCTTCGAGGGGGGGCTACTGGGGAGCTGTTTTTT
TRBJ2-1 TRBV18 once . CASSPGGHNEQFF TGTGCCAGCTCACCAGGGGGCCACAATGAGCAGTTCTTC
TRBJ1-2 TRBV28 . TRBD1 CASRIDRGYGYTF TGTGCCAGCAGAATTGACAGGGGCTATGGCTACACCTTC
TRBJ1-4 TRBV6-1 . . CASSEDPGRETVFF TGTGCCAGCAGTGAAGATCCGGGACGAGAAACCGTGTTTTTT
TRBJ2-6 TRBV13 . . CASSSRLLSGANVLTF TGTGCCAGCAGCTCCCGTCTCCTCTCTGGGGCCAACGTCCTGACTTTC
TRBJ2-1 TRBV5-1 . . CASSIGQSSYNEQFF TGCGCCAGCAGCATCGGACAGAGCTCCTACAATGAGCAGTTCTTC
TRBJ1-2 TRBV7-2 . . CASSIKTGTGYTF TGTGCCAGCAGCATAAAAACCGGGACAGGCTACACCTTC
TRBJ1-1 TRBV10-3 . . CAISERDSRTEAFF TGTGCCATCAGTGAGCGGGACTCTCGCACTGAAGCTTTCTTT
TRBJ1-2 TRBV5-1 medium-sized TRBD1 CASSSQGTDSRGYTF TGCGCCAGCAGCTCACAGGGGACGGACTCCCGAGGGTACACCTTC
TRBJ2-3 TRBV10-3 . TRBD1 CAISNRGADTQYF TGTGCCATCAGCAACAGGGGTGCAGATACGCAGTATTTT
TRBJ2-7 TRBV7-9 . . CASSQTQGWSSYEQYF TGTGCCAGCAGCCAAACACAGGGTTGGAGCTCCTACGAGCAGTACTTC
TRBJ2-5 TRBV27 few . CASSLRPRLEVETQYF TGTGCCAGCAGTTTACGTCCCCGACTAGAGGTCGAGACCCAGTACTTC
TRBJ2-5 TRBV4-2 . . CASSSSATQYF TGTGCCAGCAGCTCCTCCGCGACCCAGTACTTC
TRBJ1-2 TRBV29-1 . TRBD1 CSVSGQGSYGYTF TGCAGCGTGTCGGGACAGGGATCGTATGGCTACACCTTC
TRBJ1-4 TRBV2 . . CASSEIQGGNEKLFF TGTGCCAGCAGTGAGATCCAGGGAGGGAATGAAAAACTGTTTTTT
TRBJ1-2 TRBV9 once TRBD1 CASSADRSLGGYTF TGTGCCAGCAGCGCGGACAGGTCGCTTGGTGGCTACACCTTC
TRBJ2-1 TRBV7-2 . TRBD1 CASSPDRVNEQFF TGTGCCAGCAGCCCGGACAGGGTCAATGAGCAGTTCTTC
TRBJ1-2 TRBV7-9 . . CASSLVTGWGYTF TGTGCCAGCAGCTTAGTAACGGGTTGGGGCTACACCTTC
TRBJ1-1 TRBV7-9 . . CASSLNRQSEAFF TGTGCCAGCAGCTTAAATAGACAATCTGAAGCTTTCTTT
TRBJ2-3 TRBV11-2 . . CASSLGITDTQYF TGTGCCAGCAGCTTAGGCATCACAGATACGCAGTATTTT
TRBJ1-1 TRBV4-2 . . CASSRAGARGLRDTEAFF TGTGCCAGCAGCCGGGCCGGGGCGCGCGGACTGAGGGACACTGAAGCTTTCTTT
TRBJ1-5 TRBV30 . . CAWSVRSWAVLGQPQHF TGTGCCTGGAGTGTACGATCATGGGCAGTTCTAGGTCAGCCCCAGCATTTT
TRBJ2-6 TRBV4-2 . . CASSLRARPKGAGANVLTF TGTGCCAGCAGCTTGCGGGCTCGCCCAAAAGGGGCTGGGGCCAACGTCCTGACTTTC
TRBJ2-1 TRBV15 . . CATSRGEGGPWQFF TGTGCCACCAGCAGAGGTGAGGGGGGCCCTTGGCAGTTCTTC
TRBJ2-7 TRBV19 . . CAAGRPGDYEQYF TGTGCCGCGGGCAGGCCAGGAGATTACGAGCAGTACTTC